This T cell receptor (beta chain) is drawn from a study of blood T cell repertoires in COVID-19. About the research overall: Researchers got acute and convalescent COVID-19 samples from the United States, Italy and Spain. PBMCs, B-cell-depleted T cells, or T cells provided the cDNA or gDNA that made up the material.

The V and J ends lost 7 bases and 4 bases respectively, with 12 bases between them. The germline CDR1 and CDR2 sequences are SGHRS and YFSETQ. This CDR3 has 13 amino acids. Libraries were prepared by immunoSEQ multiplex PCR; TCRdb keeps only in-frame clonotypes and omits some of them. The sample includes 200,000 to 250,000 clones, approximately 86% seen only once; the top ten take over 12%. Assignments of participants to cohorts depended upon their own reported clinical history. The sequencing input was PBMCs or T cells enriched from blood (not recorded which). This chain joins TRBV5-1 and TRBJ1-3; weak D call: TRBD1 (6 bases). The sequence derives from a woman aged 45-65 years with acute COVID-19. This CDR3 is CASQDSLGNTIYF. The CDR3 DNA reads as TGCGCCAGCCAGGACAGTCTAGGAAACACCATATATTTT.